This TCR beta chain was identified in a study of T cell repertoires in cytomegalovirus infection. Study-level background: Public TCR beta signatures marked donors with CMV infection and the matching HLA.

Study observations and caveats: The cumulative frequency of public TCR beta families distinguished individuals who carried CMV together with the relevant HLA.

CDR1 and CDR2 from the germline V gene are SGHVS and FNYEAQ. There are 15 residues in the CDR3. This clonotype was counted between two and nine times. Its antigen is unidentified. Sequence at one end of the junction differs from germline and may be a read error. TCRdb used MiXCR to reprocess the reads, holding one entry per CDR3 protein. The sample gives roughly 720,000 distinct CDR3 sequences, 35% of which show up once; around 2.6% is in the top ten. The sequenced sample was PBMCs. The gene calls are TRBV7-6 and TRBJ2-7; unclear D gene. This receptor was obtained from a human donor in good health (CMV status not recorded). Some clones in this sample may be carry-over from other donors' samples. The CDR3 protein is CASSLAPDGTYEQYF. The CDR3 nucleotides are TGTGCTAGCAGCTTAGCCCCTGACGGAACCTACGAGCAGTACTTC.